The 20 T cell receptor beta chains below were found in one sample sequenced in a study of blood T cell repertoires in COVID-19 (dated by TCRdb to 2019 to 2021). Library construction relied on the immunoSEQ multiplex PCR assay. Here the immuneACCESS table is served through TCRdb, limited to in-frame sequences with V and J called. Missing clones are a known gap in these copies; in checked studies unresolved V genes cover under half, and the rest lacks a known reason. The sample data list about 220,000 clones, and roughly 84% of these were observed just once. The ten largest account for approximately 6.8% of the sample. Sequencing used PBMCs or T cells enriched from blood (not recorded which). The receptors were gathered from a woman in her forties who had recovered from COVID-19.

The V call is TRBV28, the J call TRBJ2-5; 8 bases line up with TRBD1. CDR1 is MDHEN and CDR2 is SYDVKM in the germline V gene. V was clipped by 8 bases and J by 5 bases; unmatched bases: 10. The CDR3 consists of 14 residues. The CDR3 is CASGLQGVRETQYF. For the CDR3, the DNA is TGTGCCAGCGGTCTACAGGGGGTAAGGGAGACCCAGTACTTC.

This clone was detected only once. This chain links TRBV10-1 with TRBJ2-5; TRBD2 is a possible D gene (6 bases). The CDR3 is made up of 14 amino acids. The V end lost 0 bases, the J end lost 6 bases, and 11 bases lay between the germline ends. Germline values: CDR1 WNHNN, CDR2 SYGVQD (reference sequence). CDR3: CASSESRRGKTQYF. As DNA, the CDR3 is TGCGCCAGCAGTGAGTCGAGGAGGGGAAAGACCCAGTACTTC.

In nucleotides, the CDR3 is TGTGCCAGCAGCGTCCAGACTAGCGGCAATGAGCAGTTCTTC. It is translated as CASSVQTSGNEQFF. The chain uses TRBV9 and TRBJ2-1; 9 nucleotides line up with TRBD2. Germline loops: CDR1 SGDLS, CDR2 YYNGEE. The length of the CDR3 is 14 residues. V lost 2 bases, J lost 6 bases, and 3 bases stayed unmatched.

This chain's CDR3 is CASAPGGSGKNIQYF. In nucleotides, the CDR3 is TGTGCCAGCGCACCAGGGGGCAGTGGCAAAAACATTCAGTACTTC. This chain joins TRBV5-4 and TRBJ2-4; 8 nucleotides line up with TRBD1. Per germline, CDR1 SGHNT and CDR2 YYREEE (reference sequence). V gave up 7 bases and J gave up 3 bases; unmatched junction bases: 9. The CDR3 has 15 residues.

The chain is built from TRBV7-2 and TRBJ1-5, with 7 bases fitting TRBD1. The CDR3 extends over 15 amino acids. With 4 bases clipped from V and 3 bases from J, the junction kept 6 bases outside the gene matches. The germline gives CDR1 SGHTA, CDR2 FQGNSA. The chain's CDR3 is CASSSRQGLNQPQHF. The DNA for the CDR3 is TGTGCCAGCAGCTCCCGACAGGGTCTCAATCAGCCCCAGCATTTT.

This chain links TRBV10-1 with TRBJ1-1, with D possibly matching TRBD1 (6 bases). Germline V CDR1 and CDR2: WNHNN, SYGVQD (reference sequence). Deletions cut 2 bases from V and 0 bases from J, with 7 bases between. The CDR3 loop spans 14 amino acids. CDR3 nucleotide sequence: TGCGCCAGCAGTGAGGACAGGCTGAACACTGAAGCTTTCTTT. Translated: CASSEDRLNTEAFF.

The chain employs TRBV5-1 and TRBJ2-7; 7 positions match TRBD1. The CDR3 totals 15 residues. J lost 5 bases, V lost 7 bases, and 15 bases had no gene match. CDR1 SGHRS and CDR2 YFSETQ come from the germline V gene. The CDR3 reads CASATLTGSKNEQYF. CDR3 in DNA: TGCGCCAGCGCGACGCTGACAGGGTCAAAGAACGAGCAGTACTTC.

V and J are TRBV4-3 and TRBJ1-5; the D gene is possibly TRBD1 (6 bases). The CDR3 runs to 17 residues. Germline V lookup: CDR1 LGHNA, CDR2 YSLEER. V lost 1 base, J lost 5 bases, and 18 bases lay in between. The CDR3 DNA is TGCGCCAGCAGCCAAGGGGGGGGTGGCAGGGGCTATCAGCCCCAGCATTTT. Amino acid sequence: CASSQGGGGRGYQPQHF.

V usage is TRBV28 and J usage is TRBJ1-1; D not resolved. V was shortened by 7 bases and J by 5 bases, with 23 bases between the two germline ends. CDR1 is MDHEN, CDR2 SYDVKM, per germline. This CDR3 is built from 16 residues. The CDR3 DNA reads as TGTGCCAGCAATGACTACCGGGGTATTGTTGCGACTGAAGCTTTCTTT. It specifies CASNDYRGIVATEAFF.

The CDR3: CASSFRGTETQYF. DNA for the CDR3: TGTGCCAGCAGTTTTCGGGGGACAGAGACCCAGTACTTC. The chain employs TRBV12-3 or TRBV12-4 and TRBJ2-5; TRBD2 is a possible D gene (6 bases). Trimming cost V 3 bases and J 4 bases, with 9 bases left between them. This CDR3 is 13 amino acids long.

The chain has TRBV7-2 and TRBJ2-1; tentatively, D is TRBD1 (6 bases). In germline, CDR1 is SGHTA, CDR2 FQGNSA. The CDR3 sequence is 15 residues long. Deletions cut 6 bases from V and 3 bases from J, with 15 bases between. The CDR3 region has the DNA TGTGCCAGCAGTGCACAGGGAACGATCTACAATGAGCAGTTCTTC. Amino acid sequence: CASSAQGTIYNEQFF.

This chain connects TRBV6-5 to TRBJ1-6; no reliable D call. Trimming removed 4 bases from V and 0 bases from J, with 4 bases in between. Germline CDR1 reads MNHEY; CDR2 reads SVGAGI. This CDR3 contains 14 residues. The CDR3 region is CASSFNSYNSPLHF. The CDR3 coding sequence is TGTGCCAGCAGTTTTAACTCCTATAATTCACCCCTCCACTTT.

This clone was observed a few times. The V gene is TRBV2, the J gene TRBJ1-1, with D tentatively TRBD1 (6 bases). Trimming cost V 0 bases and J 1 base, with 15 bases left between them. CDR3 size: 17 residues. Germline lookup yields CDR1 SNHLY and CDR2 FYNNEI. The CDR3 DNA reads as TGTGCCAGCAGTGAAGCAGAAGGGGGGGCCTCGAACACTGAAGCTTTCTTT. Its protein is CASSEAEGGASNTEAFF.

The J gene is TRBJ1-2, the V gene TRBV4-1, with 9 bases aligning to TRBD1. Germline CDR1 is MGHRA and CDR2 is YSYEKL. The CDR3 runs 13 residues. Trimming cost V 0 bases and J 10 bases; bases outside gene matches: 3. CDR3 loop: CASSQETGGDYTF. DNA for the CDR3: TGCGCCAGCAGCCAAGAGACAGGGGGGGACTACACCTTC.

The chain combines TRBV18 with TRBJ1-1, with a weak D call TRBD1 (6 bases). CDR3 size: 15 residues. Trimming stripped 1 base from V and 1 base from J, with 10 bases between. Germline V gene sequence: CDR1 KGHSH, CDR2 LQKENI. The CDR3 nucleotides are TGTGCCAGCTCACCACAGGGGGAGGGGAACACTGAAGCTTTCTTT. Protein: CASSPQGEGNTEAFF.

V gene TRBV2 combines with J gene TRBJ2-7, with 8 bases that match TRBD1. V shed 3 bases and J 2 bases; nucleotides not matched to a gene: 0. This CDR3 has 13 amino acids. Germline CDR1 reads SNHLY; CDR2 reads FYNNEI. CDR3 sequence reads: CASSEDRAYEQYV. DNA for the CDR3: TGTGCCAGCAGTGAGGACAGGGCCTACGAGCAGTACGTC.

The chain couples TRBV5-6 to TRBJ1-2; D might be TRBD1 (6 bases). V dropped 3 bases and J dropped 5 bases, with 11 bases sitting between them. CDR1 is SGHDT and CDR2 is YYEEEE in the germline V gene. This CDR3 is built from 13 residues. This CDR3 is CASSSGTFYGYTF. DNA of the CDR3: TGTGCCAGCAGCTCGGGGACATTTTATGGCTACACCTTC.

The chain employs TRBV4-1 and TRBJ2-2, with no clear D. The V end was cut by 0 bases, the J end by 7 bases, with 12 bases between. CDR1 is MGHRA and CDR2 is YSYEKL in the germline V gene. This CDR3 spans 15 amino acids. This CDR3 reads CASSQEARTDGELFF. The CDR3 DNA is TGCGCCAGCAGCCAAGAAGCGAGAACCGACGGGGAGCTGTTTTTT.

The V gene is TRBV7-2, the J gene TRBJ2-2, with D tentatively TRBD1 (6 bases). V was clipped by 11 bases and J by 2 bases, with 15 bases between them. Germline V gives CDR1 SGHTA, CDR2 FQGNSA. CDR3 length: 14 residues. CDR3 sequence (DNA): TGTGCCTCGCTCACAGGGCCCAACACCGGGGAGCTGTTTTTT. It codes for CASLTGPNTGELFF.

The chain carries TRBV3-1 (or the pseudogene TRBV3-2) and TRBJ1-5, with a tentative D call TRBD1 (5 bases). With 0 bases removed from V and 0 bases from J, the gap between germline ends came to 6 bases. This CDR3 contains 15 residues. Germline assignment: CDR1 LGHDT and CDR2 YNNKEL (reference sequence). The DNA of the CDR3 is TGTGCCAGCAGCCAAGAGGGGGGTAGCAATCAGCCCCAGCATTTT. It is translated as CASSQEGGSNQPQHF.